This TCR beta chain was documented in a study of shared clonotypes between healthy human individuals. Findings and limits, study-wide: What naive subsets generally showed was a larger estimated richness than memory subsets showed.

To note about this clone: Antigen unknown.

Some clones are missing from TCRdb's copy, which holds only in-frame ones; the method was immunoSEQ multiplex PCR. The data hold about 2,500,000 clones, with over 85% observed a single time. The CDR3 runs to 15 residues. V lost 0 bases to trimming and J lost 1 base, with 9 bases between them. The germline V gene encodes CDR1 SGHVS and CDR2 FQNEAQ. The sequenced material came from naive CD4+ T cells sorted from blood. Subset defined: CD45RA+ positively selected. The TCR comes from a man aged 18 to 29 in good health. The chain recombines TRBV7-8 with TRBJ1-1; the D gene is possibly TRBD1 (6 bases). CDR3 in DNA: TGTGCCAGCAGCTTAGCACAGGGTCCGAACACTGAAGCTTTCTTT. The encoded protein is CASSLAQGPNTEAFF.